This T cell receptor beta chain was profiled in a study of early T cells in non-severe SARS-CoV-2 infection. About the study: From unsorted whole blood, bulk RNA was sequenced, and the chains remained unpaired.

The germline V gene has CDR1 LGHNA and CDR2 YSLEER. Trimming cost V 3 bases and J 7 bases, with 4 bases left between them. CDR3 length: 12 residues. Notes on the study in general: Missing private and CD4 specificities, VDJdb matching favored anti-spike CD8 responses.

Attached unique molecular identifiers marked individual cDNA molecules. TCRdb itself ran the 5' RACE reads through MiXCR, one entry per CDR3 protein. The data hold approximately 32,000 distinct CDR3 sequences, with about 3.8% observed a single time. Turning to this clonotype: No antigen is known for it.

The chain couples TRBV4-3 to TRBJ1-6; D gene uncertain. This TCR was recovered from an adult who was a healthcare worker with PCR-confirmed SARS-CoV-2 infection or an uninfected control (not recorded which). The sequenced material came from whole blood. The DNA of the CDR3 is TGCGCCAGCAGCCAGAGGAATTCACCCCTCCACTTT. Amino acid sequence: CASSQRNSPLHF.